Here is one T cell receptor beta chain with its context. The target antigen is unknown. A much larger clone differs from this one at a single base, so this may be a read error. The authors built bulk TCR libraries by previously described methods with listed TCR primers. TCRdb analysed the PCR reads with MiXCR anew, one entry per CDR3 protein. This sample has more than 95,000 distinct CDR3 sequences, with roughly a quarter found just once. The sample originates from a study of molecular identifiers for immune sequencing clone quantification. In the study overall: Naive CD8 RNA (around 20,000 or 99,000 cells) was divided into five aliquots, with four sequenced.

Findings and limits, study-wide: Clones above 20 RNA copies contained over 99% of effector molecules and under 1% of naive molecules. Jurkat TCR RNA that was spiked in from one cell was reportedly detectable among one million naive cells.

The CDR3 consists of 12 residues. The V end was cut by 8 bases, the J end by 6 bases, with 14 bases between. Germline V gene data show CDR1 as MNHEY and CDR2 as SVGEGT. J is TRBJ2-7 and V is TRBV6-2 or TRBV6-3; D could derive from TRBD1 or TRBD2 (5 bases each). The sample was naive CD8+ T cells from blood, with Jurkat cell RNA spiked in. As for subset: FACS-sorted CD8+CD4-CCR7+CD45RA+ naive T cells. This receptor was taken from a human donor in good health. Some libraries in this study had Jurkat cell RNA spiked in. In DNA, the CDR3 is TGTGCCAGCGGCCTTTGGGGACCCGAGCAGTACTTC. Its translation: CASGLWGPEQYF.